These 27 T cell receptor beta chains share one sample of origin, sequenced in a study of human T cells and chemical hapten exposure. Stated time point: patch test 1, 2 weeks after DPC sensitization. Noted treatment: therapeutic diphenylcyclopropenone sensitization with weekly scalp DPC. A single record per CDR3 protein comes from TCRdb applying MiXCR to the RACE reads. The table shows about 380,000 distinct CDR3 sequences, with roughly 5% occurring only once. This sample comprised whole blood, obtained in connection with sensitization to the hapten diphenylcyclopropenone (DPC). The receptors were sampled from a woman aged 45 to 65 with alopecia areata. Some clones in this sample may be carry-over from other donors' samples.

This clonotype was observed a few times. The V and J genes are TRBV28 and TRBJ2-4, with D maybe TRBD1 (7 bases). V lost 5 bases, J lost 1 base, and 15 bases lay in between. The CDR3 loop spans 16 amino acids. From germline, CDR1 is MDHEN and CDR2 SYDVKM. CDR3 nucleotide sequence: TGTGCCAGCAGTCTCAGGGGGGTTATGGCCAAAAACATTCAGTACTTC. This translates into CASSLRGVMAKNIQYF.

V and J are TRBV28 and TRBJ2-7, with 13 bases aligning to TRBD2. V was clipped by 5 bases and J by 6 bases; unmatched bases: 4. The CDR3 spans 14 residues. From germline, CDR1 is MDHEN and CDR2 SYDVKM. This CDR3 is CASSPGLAGIEQYF. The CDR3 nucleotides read TGTGCCAGCAGTCCGGGACTAGCGGGGATCGAGCAGTACTTC.

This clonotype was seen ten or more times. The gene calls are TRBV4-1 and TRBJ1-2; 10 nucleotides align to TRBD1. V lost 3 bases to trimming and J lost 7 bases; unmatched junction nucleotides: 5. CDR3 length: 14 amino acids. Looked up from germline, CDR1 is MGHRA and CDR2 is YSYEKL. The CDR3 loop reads CASSHAGTGAGYTF. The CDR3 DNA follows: TGCGCCAGCAGCCACGCCGGGACAGGGGCTGGCTACACCTTC.

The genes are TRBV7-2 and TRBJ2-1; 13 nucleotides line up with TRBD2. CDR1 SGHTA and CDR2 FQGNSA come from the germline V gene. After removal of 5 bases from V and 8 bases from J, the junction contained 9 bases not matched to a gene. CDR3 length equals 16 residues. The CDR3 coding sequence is TGTGCCAGCAGCCCAGGACTAGCGGGAGTTCACCATGAGCAGTTCTTC. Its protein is CASSPGLAGVHHEQFF.

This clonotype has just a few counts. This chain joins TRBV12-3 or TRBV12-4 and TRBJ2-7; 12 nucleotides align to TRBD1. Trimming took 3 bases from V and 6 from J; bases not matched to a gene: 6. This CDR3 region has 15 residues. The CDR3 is CASSFFGTGGSEQYF. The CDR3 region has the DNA TGTGCCAGCAGTTTTTTCGGGACAGGGGGCTCCGAGCAGTACTTC.

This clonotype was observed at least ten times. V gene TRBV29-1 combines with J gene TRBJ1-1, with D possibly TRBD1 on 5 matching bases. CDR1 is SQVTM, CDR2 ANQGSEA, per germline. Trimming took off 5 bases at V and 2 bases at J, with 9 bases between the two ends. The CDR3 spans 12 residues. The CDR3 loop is CSVQRGNTEAFF. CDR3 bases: TGCAGCGTTCAGAGGGGTAACACTGAAGCTTTCTTT. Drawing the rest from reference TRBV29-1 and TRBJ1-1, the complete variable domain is SAVISQKPSRDICQRGTSLTIQCQVDSQVTMMFWYRQQPGQSLTLIATANQGSEATYESGFVIDKFPISRPNLTFSTLTVSNMSPEDSSIYLCSVQRGNTEAFFGQGTRLTVV.

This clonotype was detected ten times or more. This CDR3 is CASSRAYEQYF. The DNA of the CDR3 is TGTGCCAGCAGCCGCGCCTACGAGCAGTACTTC. The chain is built from TRBV6-5 and TRBJ2-7; D not resolved. The germline CDR1 and CDR2 sequences are MNHEY and SVGAGI. V was shortened by 6 bases and J by 2 bases, with 5 bases between the two germline ends. CDR3 length: 11 residues.

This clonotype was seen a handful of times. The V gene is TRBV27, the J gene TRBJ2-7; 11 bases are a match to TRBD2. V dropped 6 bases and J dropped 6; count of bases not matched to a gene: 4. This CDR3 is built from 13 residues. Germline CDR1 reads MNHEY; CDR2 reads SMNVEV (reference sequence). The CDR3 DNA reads TGTGCCAGCAGGCCGGGACTAGCGGTCGAGCAGTACTTC. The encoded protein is CASRPGLAVEQYF.

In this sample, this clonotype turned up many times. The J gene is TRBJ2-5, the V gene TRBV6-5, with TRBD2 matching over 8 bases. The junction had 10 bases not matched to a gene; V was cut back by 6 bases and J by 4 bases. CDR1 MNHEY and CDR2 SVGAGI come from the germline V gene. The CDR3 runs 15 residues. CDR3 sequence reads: CASRATPGGGETQYF. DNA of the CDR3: TGTGCCAGCAGGGCTACGCCGGGAGGGGGAGAGACCCAGTACTTC.

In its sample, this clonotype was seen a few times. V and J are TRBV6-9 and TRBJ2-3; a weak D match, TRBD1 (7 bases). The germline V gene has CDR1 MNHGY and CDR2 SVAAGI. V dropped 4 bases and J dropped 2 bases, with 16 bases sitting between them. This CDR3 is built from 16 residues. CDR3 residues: CASSWGGQVLTDTQYF. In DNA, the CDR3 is TGTGCCAGCAGTTGGGGAGGACAGGTTCTCACAGATACGCAGTATTTT.

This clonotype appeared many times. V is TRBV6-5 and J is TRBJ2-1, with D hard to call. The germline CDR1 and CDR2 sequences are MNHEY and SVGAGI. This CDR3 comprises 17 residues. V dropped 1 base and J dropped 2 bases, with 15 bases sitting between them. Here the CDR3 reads CASSYLTQLPTYNEQFF. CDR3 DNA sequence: TGTGCCAGCAGTTACTTAACCCAACTCCCTACCTACAATGAGCAGTTCTTC.

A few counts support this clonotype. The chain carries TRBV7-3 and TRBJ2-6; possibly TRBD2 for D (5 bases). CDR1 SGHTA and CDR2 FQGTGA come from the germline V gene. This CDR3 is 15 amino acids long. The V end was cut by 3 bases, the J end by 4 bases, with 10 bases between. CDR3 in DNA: TGTGCCAGCAGCTTTAGGACTGGAGGGGCCAACGTCCTGACTTTC. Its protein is CASSFRTGGANVLTF.

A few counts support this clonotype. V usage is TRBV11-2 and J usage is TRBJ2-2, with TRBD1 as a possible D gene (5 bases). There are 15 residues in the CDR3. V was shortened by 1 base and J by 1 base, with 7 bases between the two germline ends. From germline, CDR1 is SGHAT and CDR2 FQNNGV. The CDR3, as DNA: TGTGCCAGCAGCTTAGGACAGTTGAACACCGGGGAGCTGTTTTTT. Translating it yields CASSLGQLNTGELFF.

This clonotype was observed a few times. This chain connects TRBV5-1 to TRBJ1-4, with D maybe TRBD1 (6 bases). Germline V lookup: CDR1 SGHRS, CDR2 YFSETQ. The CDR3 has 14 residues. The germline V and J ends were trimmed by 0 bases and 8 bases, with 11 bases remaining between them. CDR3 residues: CASSLVAGAEKLFF. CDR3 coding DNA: TGCGCCAGCAGCTTGGTAGCGGGGGCGGAAAAACTGTTTTTT.

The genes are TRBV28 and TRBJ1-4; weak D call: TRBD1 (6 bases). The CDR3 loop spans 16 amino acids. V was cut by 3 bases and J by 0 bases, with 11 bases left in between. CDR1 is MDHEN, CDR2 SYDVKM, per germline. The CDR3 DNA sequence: TGTGCCAGCAGTTTCCAGGGGAGCCCAACTAATGAAAAACTGTTTTTT. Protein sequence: CASSFQGSPTNEKLFF.

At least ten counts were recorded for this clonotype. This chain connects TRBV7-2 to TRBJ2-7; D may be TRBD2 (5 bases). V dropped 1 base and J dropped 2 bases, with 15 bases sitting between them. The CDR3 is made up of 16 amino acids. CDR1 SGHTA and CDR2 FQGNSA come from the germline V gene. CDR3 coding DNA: TGTGCCAGCAGCTTAGGTCCCGGCGGGTATACCTACGAGCAGTACTTC. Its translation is CASSLGPGGYTYEQYF.

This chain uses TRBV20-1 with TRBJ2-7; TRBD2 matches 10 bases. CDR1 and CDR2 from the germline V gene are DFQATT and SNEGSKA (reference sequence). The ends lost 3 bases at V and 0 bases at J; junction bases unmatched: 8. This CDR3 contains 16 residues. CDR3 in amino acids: CSASPLAGDSSYEQYF. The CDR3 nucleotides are TGCAGTGCTAGTCCTCTAGCGGGAGATAGCTCCTACGAGCAGTACTTC.

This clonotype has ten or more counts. The CDR3 DNA follows: TGCAGCGTTGGGAGGGGGGCAGAGTTCCTCTCCTACAATGAGCAGTTCTTC. It is translated as CSVGRGAEFLSYNEQFF. The chain links TRBV29-1 to TRBJ2-1; either TRBD1 or TRBD2 may supply D (6 bases each). Trimming pared 4 bases from V and 0 bases from J, leaving 19 bases between. This CDR3 contains 17 residues. The germline CDR1 and CDR2 sequences are SQVTM and ANQGSEA.

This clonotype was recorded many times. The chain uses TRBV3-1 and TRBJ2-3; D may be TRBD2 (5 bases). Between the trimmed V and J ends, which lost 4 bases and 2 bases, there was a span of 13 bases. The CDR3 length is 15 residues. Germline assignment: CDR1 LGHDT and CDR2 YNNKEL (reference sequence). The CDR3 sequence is CASSRPSTTTDTQYF. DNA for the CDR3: TGTGCCAGCAGCCGCCCTTCGACTACCACAGATACGCAGTATTTT.

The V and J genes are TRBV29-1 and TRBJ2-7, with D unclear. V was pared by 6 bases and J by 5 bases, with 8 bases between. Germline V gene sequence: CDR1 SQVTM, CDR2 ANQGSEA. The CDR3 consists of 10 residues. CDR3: CSVRQDEQYF. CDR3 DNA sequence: TGCAGCGTGCGACAAGACGAGCAGTACTTC.

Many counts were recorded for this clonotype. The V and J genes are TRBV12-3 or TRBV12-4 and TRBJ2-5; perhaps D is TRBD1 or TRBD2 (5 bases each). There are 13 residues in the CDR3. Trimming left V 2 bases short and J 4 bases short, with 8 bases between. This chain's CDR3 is CASSLSGTETQYF. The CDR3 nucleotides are TGTGCCAGCAGTTTATCAGGGACAGAGACCCAGTACTTC.

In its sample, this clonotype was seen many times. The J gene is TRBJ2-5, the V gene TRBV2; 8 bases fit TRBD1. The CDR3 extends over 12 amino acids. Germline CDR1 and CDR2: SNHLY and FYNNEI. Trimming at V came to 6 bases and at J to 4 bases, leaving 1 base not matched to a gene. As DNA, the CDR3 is TGTGCCAGCAGGACAGGGGTAGAGACCCAGTACTTC. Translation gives CASRTGVETQYF.

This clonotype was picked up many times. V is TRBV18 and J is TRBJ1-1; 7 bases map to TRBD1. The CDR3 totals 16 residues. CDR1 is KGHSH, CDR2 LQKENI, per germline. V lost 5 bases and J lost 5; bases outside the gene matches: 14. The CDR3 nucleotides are TGTGCCAGCTCAAGAAATCAGGGGGAGCTCGGGACTGAAGCTTTCTTT. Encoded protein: CASSRNQGELGTEAFF.

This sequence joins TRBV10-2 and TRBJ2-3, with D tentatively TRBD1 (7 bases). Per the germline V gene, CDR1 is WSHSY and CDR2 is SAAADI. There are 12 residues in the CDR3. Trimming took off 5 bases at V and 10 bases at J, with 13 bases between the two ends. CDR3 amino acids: CASSSGGSSQYF. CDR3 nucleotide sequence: TGCGCCAGCAGTTCAGGGGGGAGTTCGCAGTATTTT.

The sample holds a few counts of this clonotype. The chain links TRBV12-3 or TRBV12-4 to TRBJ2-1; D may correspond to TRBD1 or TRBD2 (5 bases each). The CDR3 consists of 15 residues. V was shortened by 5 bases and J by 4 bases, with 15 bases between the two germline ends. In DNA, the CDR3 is TGTGCCAGCAGTCTCGGGACGATGACTTACAATGAGCAGTTCTTC. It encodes CASSLGTMTYNEQFF.

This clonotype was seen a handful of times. The CDR3 here is CAWSPRTRGSSPGNEQFF. In nucleotides, the CDR3 is TGTGCCTGGAGTCCCCGCACCCGTGGGTCCTCCCCGGGCAATGAGCAGTTCTTC. V is TRBV30 and J is TRBJ2-1; D gene unclear. CDR1 and CDR2 from the germline V gene are GTSNPN and SVGIG (reference sequence). The V and J ends lost 2 bases and 6 bases respectively, with 26 bases between them. This CDR3 spans 18 amino acids.

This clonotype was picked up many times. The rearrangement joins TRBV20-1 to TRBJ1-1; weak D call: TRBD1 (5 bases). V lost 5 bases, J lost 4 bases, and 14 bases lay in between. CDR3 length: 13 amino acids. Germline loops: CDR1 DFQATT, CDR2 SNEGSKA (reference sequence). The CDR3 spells CSADLQGRTEAFF. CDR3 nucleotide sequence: TGCAGTGCTGACCTTCAGGGTCGCACTGAAGCTTTCTTT.